This T cell receptor (delta chain) was retrieved from a study of γδ T cells in repeated Plasmodium falciparum infection. Study-level points and caveats: Vgamma9/Vdelta2+ repertoires stayed stably polyclonal over time and infection.

Flow sorting of PBMC yielded separate Vgamma9/Vdelta2+ and Vdelta2-negative gammadelta T cell populations for bulk repertoire analysis. TCRdb re-called clones from the multiplex PCR reads via CATT. This sample has roughly 90,000 delta-chain clones, with approximately 0.96% found just once. The V gene's germline CDR1 is TSWWSYY and CDR2 QGS. Trimming removed 8 bases at V and 6 bases at J, with 13 bases between. The CDR3 runs 13 residues. This clone came up a few times. What it recognizes is unknown. TCRdb has a much larger clone's protein, which differs at residue 8 from the translation of this DNA, likely because of a read error; what is shown is the protein translated from the DNA.

This clonotype was obtained from a pool of human donors (malaria-infected and uninfected, not separated). The chain joins TRDV1 to TRDJ2, with TRDD3 as a possible D gene (6 bases). TCRdb does not report a J gene; here it was assigned by matching the DNA to germline references. The sample comprised gamma-delta T cells from blood. The CDR3 DNA reads TGTGCTCTTTGGGGGGGACTGTCAGCACAACTCTTCTTT. Translating gives CALWGGLSAQLFF.